This TCR beta chain was profiled in a study of blood T cell repertoires in COVID-19. Background on the study: T cells, B-cell-depleted T cells, or PBMCs supplied cDNA or gDNA.

The authors' processing: Amplification from reference gene primers served as the basis for estimated nucleated cell counts. Clones were sequenced by immunoSEQ multiplex PCR, and TCRdb holds only the in-frame ones, with some missing. V and J calls and clone size follow that table, whereas D and trimming were derived from the DNA. Counted here are about 260,000 clones, more than 70% occurring once; the ten biggest clones make up approximately 2.1%. V was clipped by 5 bases and J by 4 bases; unmatched bases: 4. The germline V gene has CDR1 MGHDK and CDR2 SYGVNS. The CDR3 runs to 15 residues. The sequenced sample consisted of PBMCs or T cells enriched from blood (not recorded which). V and J are TRBV25-1 and TRBJ2-2; 10 positions agree with TRBD2. This TCR derives from a woman aged 45-65 years who had recovered from COVID-19. CDR3 in amino acids: CASSLAGESTGELFF. CDR3 coding DNA: TGTGCCAGCAGTCTAGCGGGAGAGTCCACCGGGGAGCTGTTTTTT.